These 15 T cell receptor beta chains were all obtained from the same sample, sequenced in a study of blood T cell repertoires in COVID-19. Sequenced by immunoSEQ multiplex PCR; TCRdb stores in-frame clones only, minus some. This sample has some 190,000 clones, with 80% to 90% found just once. Sequencing was performed on peripheral blood. The receptors here all came from a woman between 35 and 50 years old with COVID-19, enrolled during active disease.

The chain joins TRBV19 to TRBJ1-1; TRBD1 might be the D (6 bases). This CDR3 has 14 amino acids. V lost 7 bases and J 1 base, leaving 13 bases between the germline ends. CDR1 and CDR2 (germline): LNHDA, SQIVND (reference sequence). The CDR3 sequence is CASTRTGSNTEAFF. The CDR3 nucleotides read TGTGCCAGTACTCGCACAGGGTCGAACACTGAAGCTTTCTTT.

The V gene is TRBV7-3, the J gene TRBJ2-2, with unresolved D. The V gene lost 2 bases and the J gene lost 4 bases, with 8 bases spanning the gap. CDR1 SGHTA and CDR2 FQGTGA come from the germline V gene. This CDR3 region has 14 residues. The CDR3 bases are TGTGCCAGCAGCTTAGTTGTTAGCACCGGGGAGCTGTTTTTT. Its protein is CASSLVVSTGELFF.

This clone was observed once. The chain carries TRBV27 and TRBJ2-5, with 8 bases lining up with TRBD1. This CDR3 is built from 15 residues. Germline loops: CDR1 MNHEY, CDR2 SMNVEV (reference sequence). V lost 6 bases, J lost 2 bases, and 8 bases stayed unmatched. CDR3 nucleotides: TGTGCCAGCAGGCGCGACAGGGGAGTTCAAGAGACCCAGTACTTC. This gives the protein CASRRDRGVQETQYF.

CDR3 DNA sequence: TGTGCCAGCAGTGAAACAGGGGACTATGGCTACACCTTC. It specifies CASSETGDYGYTF. This chain connects TRBV6-4 to TRBJ1-2, with 7 positions matching TRBD1. CDR1 and CDR2 from the germline V gene are MRHNA and SNTAGT. V gave up 3 bases and J gave up 3 bases; unmatched junction bases: 1. The CDR3 length is 13 residues.

The V gene is TRBV2, the J gene TRBJ2-3; 7 positions match TRBD1. Germline CDR1 reads SNHLY; CDR2 reads FYNNEI. The CDR3 is 13 residues long. The ends lost 3 bases at V and 5 bases at J; junction bases unmatched: 2. For the CDR3, the DNA is TGTGCCAGCAGTGACAGGGGGTTAGATACGCAGTATTTT. Protein product: CASSDRGLDTQYF.

The table lists this clone with a count of one. The chain recombines TRBV29-1 with TRBJ2-1, with 8 positions matching TRBD2. The junction had 4 bases not matched to a gene; V was cut back by 8 bases and J by 4 bases. This CDR3 region has 12 residues. Germline CDR1 and CDR2: SQVTM and ANQGSEA. CDR3 DNA sequence: TGCAGCCTACAGCGGGGGTACAATGAGCAGTTCTTC. Residues: CSLQRGYNEQFF.

CDR3 DNA sequence: TGTGCCAGCAGCCGGCTAACAGGTGCTATGAACACTGAAGCTTTCTTT. Encoded protein: CASSRLTGAMNTEAFF. The chain joins TRBV5-4 to TRBJ1-1; TRBD1 might be the D (5 bases). This CDR3 has 16 residues. V was pared by 4 bases and J by 0 bases, with 16 bases between. Germline CDR1 and CDR2: SGHNT and YYREEE (reference sequence).

The chain links TRBV5-1 to TRBJ2-1, with 7 positions matching TRBD2. V gave up 4 bases and J gave up 4 bases; unmatched junction bases: 8. Germline CDR1 reads SGHRS; CDR2 reads YFSETQ. CDR3 length: 15 amino acids. This chain's CDR3 is CASSLLGLSYNEQFF. The CDR3 nucleotides are TGCGCCAGCAGCCTATTGGGACTATCATACAATGAGCAGTTCTTC. The full variable domain, completed using reference TRBV5-1 and TRBJ2-1, is KAGVTQTPRYLIKTRGQQVTLSCSPISGHRSVSWYQQTPGQGLQFLFEYFSETQRNKGNFPGRFSGRQFSNSRSEMNVSTLELGDSALYLCASSLLGLSYNEQFFGPGTRLTVL.

This clone was seen only a few times. The chain joins TRBV25-1 to TRBJ2-2, with no clear D. The CDR3 has 16 residues. Per the germline V gene, CDR1 is MGHDK and CDR2 is SYGVNS. Trimming took 1 base from V and 1 from J, leaving 10 bases between them. The CDR3 DNA sequence: TGTGCCAGCAGTGAATTTAGGTCAGGGAACACCGGGGAGCTGTTTTTT. Amino acid sequence: CASSEFRSGNTGELFF. The full variable domain, rest sourced from reference TRBV25-1 and TRBJ2-2, is EADIYQTPRYLVIGTGKKITLECSQTMGHDKMYWYQQDPGMELHLIHYSYGVNSTEKGDLSSESTVSRIRTEHFPLTLESARPSHTSQYLCASSEFRSGNTGELFFGEGSRLTVL.

The V gene is TRBV4-1, the J gene TRBJ2-7; 12 nucleotides match TRBD2. The CDR3 is 15 residues long. The junction had 0 bases not matched to a gene; V was cut back by 3 bases and J by 0 bases. Germline V CDR1 and CDR2: MGHRA, YSYEKL. CDR3: CASSQGLAGSYEQYF. In nucleotides, the CDR3 is TGCGCCAGCAGCCAGGGACTAGCGGGCTCCTACGAGCAGTACTTC.

This clone has just a few counts. The chain joins TRBV9 to TRBJ2-3; 8 bases match TRBD2. The CDR3 extends over 15 amino acids. Germline CDR1 SGDLS, CDR2 YYNGEE. V was pared by 0 bases and J by 4 bases, with 4 bases of the junction left unmatched. CDR3 residues: CASSVGVSGADTQYF. The CDR3 DNA reads as TGTGCCAGCAGCGTAGGGGTTAGCGGGGCAGATACGCAGTATTTT.

The chain is built from TRBV7-9 and TRBJ1-2; 7 nucleotides match TRBD1. The CDR3 sequence is 14 residues long. CDR1 is SEHNR and CDR2 is FQNEAQ in the germline V gene (reference sequence). J gave up 6 bases and V 4 bases, and 8 bases lay outside the gene matches. DNA for the CDR3: TGTGCCAGCAGCTCCACAGGGGATTGGGATGGCTACACCTTC. It translates to CASSSTGDWDGYTF.

This clone was seen only a few times. The chain employs TRBV10-2 and TRBJ2-2; weak D call: TRBD1 (6 bases). Germline CDR1 reads WSHSY; CDR2 reads SAAADI. The V and J ends lost 6 bases and 6 bases respectively, with 20 bases between them. This CDR3 region has 16 residues. CDR3 residues: CASRGSLGGEAGELFF. As DNA, the CDR3 is TGCGCCAGCAGGGGATCCTTAGGGGGAGAGGCCGGGGAGCTGTTTTTT.

The V gene is TRBV25-1, the J gene TRBJ2-5; D might be TRBD1 (6 bases). The CDR3 totals 14 residues. Germline assignment: CDR1 MGHDK and CDR2 SYGVNS. Between the trimmed V and J ends, which lost 3 bases and 5 bases, there was a span of 13 bases. In DNA form, the CDR3 reads TGTGCCAGCAGTGATAGGGGGTTGGACGAGACCCAGTACTTC. Amino acid sequence: CASSDRGLDETQYF. The full variable domain, rest sourced from reference TRBV25-1 and TRBJ2-5, is EADIYQTPRYLVIGTGKKITLECSQTMGHDKMYWYQQDPGMELHLIHYSYGVNSTEKGDLSSESTVSRIRTEHFPLTLESARPSHTSQYLCASSDRGLDETQYFGPGTRLLVL.

V and J are TRBV24-1 and TRBJ2-7, with D tentatively TRBD1 (6 bases). The V gene lost 4 bases and the J gene lost 6 bases, with 18 bases spanning the gap. CDR1 is KGHDR and CDR2 is SFDVKD in the germline V gene. The CDR3 consists of 15 residues. The CDR3, as DNA: TGTGCCACCAGTGACCCCAGAAAAACAGGGTTCGAGCAGTACTTC. It yields the protein CATSDPRKTGFEQYF.